Following are 5 T cell receptor beta chains from one sample sequenced in a study of CD8+ T cells in alopecia areata. The sequencing template was cDNA reverse transcribed from extracted RNA. Profiled with immunoSEQ multiplex PCR; TCRdb holds only in-frame clones, not every one. The sample includes roughly 170,000 clones, 59% of them seen just once. The specimen comprised CD4+ T cells sorted from blood, sampled at week 0. Receptor source: a human donor with alopecia areata.

The chain joins TRBV14 to TRBJ1-6, with TRBD1 matching 7 bases. J was trimmed by 6 bases and V by 4 bases; bases with no gene match: 3. Per germline, CDR1 SGHDN and CDR2 FVKESK. The CDR3 extends over 14 amino acids. CDR3 sequence reads: CASSPTGFNSPLHF. The CDR3 region has the DNA TGTGCCAGCAGCCCGACAGGGTTTAATTCACCCCTCCACTTT.

This clone came up once. The rearrangement links TRBV6-5 to TRBJ2-5; 7 nucleotides align to TRBD1. The germline CDR1 and CDR2 sequences are MNHEY and SVGAGI. Trimming took 7 bases from V and 1 from J; bases not matched to a gene: 3. The CDR3 has 13 amino acids. CDR3 coding DNA: TGTGCCAGCACCCGGGACAGCCAAGAGACCCAGTACTTC. It translates to CASTRDSQETQYF.

This rearrangement joins TRBV6-5 to TRBJ2-3, with TRBD2 identical over 12 bases. CDR3 length: 14 residues. With V trimmed by 6 bases and J by 5 bases, 3 bases remained unmatched. Germline V gives CDR1 MNHEY, CDR2 SVGAGI. DNA for the CDR3: TGTGCCAGCAGCCTGACTAGCGGGGGAGATACGCAGTATTTT. Protein product: CASSLTSGGDTQYF.

The chain combines TRBV29-1 with TRBJ2-7; D is unclear. V lost 7 bases and J lost 1, with 8 bases in between. The germline V gene has CDR1 SQVTM and CDR2 ANQGSEA. CDR3 length equals 11 residues. The CDR3 here is CSARGSYEQYF. In nucleotides, the CDR3 is TGCAGCGCCAGAGGTTCCTACGAGCAGTACTTC.

The gene calls are TRBV30 and TRBJ2-7; D unclear. CDR3 length: 11 residues. Germline values: CDR1 GTSNPN, CDR2 SVGIG (reference sequence). V gave up 5 bases and J gave up 8 bases, with 13 bases separating them. The CDR3 spells CAWVTRTKQYF. In DNA form, the CDR3 reads TGTGCCTGGGTGACGCGGACCAAGCAGTACTTC. Full variable domain (outside the CDR3, taken from reference TRBV30 and TRBJ2-7): SQTIHQWPATLVQPVGSPLSLECTVEGTSNPNLYWYRQAAGRGLQLLFYSVGIGQISSEVPQNLSASRPQDRQFILSSKKLLLSDSGFYLCAWVTRTKQYFGPGTRLTVT.